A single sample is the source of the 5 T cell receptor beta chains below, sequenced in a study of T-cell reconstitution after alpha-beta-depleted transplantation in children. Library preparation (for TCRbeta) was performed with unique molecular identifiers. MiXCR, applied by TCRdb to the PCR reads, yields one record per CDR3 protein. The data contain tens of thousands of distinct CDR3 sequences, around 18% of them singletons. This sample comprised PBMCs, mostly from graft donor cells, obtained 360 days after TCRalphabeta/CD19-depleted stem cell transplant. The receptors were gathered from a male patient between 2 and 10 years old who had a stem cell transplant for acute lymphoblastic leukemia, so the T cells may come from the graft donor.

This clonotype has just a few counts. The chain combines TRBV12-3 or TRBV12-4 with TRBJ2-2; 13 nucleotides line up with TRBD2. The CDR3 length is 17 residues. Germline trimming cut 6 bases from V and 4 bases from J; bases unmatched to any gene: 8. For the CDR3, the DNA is TGTGCCAGCAGAGAAACTAGCGGGAGGGCCTTCACCGGGGAGCTGTTTTTT. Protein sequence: CASRETSGRAFTGELFF.

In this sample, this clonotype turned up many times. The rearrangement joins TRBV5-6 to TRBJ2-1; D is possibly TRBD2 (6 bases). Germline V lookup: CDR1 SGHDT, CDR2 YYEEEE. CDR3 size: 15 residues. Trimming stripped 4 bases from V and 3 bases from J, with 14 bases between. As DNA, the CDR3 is TGTGCCAGCAGCACGCTAGCGCCTTTCTACAATGAGCAGTTCTTC. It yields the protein CASSTLAPFYNEQFF. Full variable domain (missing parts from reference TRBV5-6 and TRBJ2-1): DAGVTQSPTHLIKTRGQQVTLRCSPKSGHDTVSWYQQALGQGPQFIFQYYEEEERQRGNFPDRFSGHQFPNYSSELNVNALLLGDSALYLCASSTLAPFYNEQFFGPGTRLTVL.

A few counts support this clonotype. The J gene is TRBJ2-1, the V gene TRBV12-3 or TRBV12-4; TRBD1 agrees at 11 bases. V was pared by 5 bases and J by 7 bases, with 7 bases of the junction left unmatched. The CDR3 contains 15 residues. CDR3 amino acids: CASSTGQGVRNEQFF. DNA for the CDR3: TGTGCCAGCAGTACGGGACAGGGGGTTAGAAATGAGCAGTTCTTC.

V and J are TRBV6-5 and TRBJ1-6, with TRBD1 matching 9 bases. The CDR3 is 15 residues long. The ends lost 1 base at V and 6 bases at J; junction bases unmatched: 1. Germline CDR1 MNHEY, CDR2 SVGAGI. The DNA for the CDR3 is TGTGCCAGCAGTTACTGGGACAGGGCTAATTCACCCCTCCACTTT. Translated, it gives CASSYWDRANSPLHF.

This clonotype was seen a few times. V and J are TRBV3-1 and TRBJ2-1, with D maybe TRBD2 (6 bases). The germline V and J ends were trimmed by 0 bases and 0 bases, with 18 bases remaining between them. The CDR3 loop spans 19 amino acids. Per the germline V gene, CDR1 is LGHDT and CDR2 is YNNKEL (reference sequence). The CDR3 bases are TGTGCCAGCAGCCAAGATCAGCGGACTACCGAACGCTCCTACAATGAGCAGTTCTTC. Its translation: CASSQDQRTTERSYNEQFF.